The 3 T cell receptor beta chains below all came from one sample that was sequenced in a study of shared clonotypes between healthy human individuals (TCRdb year 2020). The method was the immunoSEQ multiplex PCR assay. Here the immuneACCESS table is served through TCRdb, limited to in-frame sequences with V and J called. Missing clones are a known gap in these copies; in checked studies unresolved V genes cover under half, and the rest lacks a known reason. Recorded for this sample are about 820,000 clones; about 91% of them occurred a single time. The ten top clones hold about 24% of the sample. CD8 naive samples were CD45RO-negative cells positively selected for CCR7, giving a CD45RA+CCR7+ population that excluded TemRA cells. Sequenced sample: naive CD8+ T cells sorted from blood. Reading the label with the study, this specimen's cell subset or site is: CD45RA+CCR7+. These receptors were taken from a man in his thirties or forties in good health.

A note on this clone: The same CDR3 can be traced to other DNA sequences in this sample. This sequence joins TRBV7-9 and TRBJ2-7, with a weak D call TRBD1 (5 bases). Germline V gives CDR1 SEHNR, CDR2 FQNEAQ (reference sequence). The CDR3 extends over 11 amino acids. V gave up 6 bases and J gave up 3 bases, with 6 bases separating them. The CDR3 protein is CASSTGYEQYF. CDR3 bases: TGTGCCAGCAGTACAGGCTACGAGCAGTACTTC.

A single count supports this clone. The V gene is TRBV7-2, the J gene TRBJ2-2; D may be TRBD2 (5 bases). With 5 bases removed from V and 6 bases from J, the gap between germline ends came to 16 bases. The germline V gene encodes CDR1 SGHTA and CDR2 FQGNSA. The CDR3 spans 15 residues. The CDR3 DNA reads TGTGCCAGCAGCAAGAACGGAGGCCTTTCCGGGGAGCTGTTTTTT. Its protein product is CASSKNGGLSGELFF.

The genes are TRBV7-8 and TRBJ2-1, with D tentatively TRBD1 or TRBD2 (5 bases each). V lost 2 bases to trimming and J lost 8 bases, with 7 bases between them. This CDR3 is built from 12 residues. CDR1 is SGHVS, CDR2 FQNEAQ, per germline. The CDR3 nucleotides read TGTGCCAGCAGCTTAAGGGGACATGAGCAGTTCTTC. This encodes CASSLRGHEQFF.